These 9 T cell receptor beta chains originate from one sample sequenced in a study of early T cells in non-severe SARS-CoV-2 infection. TCRdb recomputed calls from the 5' RACE reads with MiXCR, one row per CDR3 protein. Among some 57,000 distinct CDR3 sequences listed, around 9.3% were seen once. Sequenced: whole blood. The source is an adult who was a healthcare worker with PCR-confirmed SARS-CoV-2 infection or an uninfected control (not recorded which).

The CDR3 coding sequence is TGTGCCTGGGACCCCGGGACAGGGCTTGAAGCTTTCTTT. Protein product: CAWDPGTGLEAFF. V usage is TRBV30 and J usage is TRBJ1-1; 9 nucleotides match TRBD1. There are 13 residues in the CDR3. CDR1 and CDR2 (germline): GTSNPN, SVGIG (reference sequence). Trimming cost V 5 bases and J 7 bases; bases outside gene matches: 8.

The table lists this clonotype with many counts. J is TRBJ2-1 and V is TRBV7-8; 10 nucleotides align to TRBD2. This CDR3 is 16 amino acids long. Germline CDR1 reads SGHVS; CDR2 reads FQNEAQ. V lost 1 base, J lost 6 bases, and 6 bases stayed unmatched. CDR3 amino acids: CASSLEGSGGINEQFF. CDR3 nucleotide sequence: TGTGCCAGCAGCTTAGAGGGTAGCGGGGGGATCAATGAGCAGTTCTTC. The whole variable domain, filled in from reference TRBV7-8 and TRBJ2-1, reads GAGVSQSPRYKVAKRGQDVALRCDPISGHVSLFWYQQALGQGPEFLTYFQNEAQLDKSGLPSDRFFAERPEGSVSTLKIQRTQQEDSAVYLCASSLEGSGGINEQFFGPGTRLTVL.

The genes are TRBV23-1 and TRBJ2-4; TRBD2 matches at 7 bases. TRBV23-1 is an ORF; its function is uncertain. The CDR3 totals 15 residues. V lost 2 bases, J lost 9 bases, and 10 bases stayed unmatched. The CDR3 sequence is CASSQKRGRTGIQYF. The CDR3 DNA follows: TGCGCCAGCAGTCAAAAGCGGGGTAGGACCGGCATTCAGTACTTC.

This clonotype was observed many times. The chain recombines TRBV12-5 with TRBJ2-5; TRBD2 agrees at 12 bases. Germline V gene sequence: CDR1 LGHNT, CDR2 FRNRAP. CDR3 length equals 14 residues. The junction had 4 bases not matched to a gene; V was cut back by 1 base and J by 10 bases. The CDR3 nucleotides read TGTGCTAGTGGTTTGGGACTAGCGGGGGAGGGCCAGTACTTC. It is translated as CASGLGLAGEGQYF.

This clonotype was observed many times. V and J are TRBV4-1 and TRBJ2-6, with D unresolved. CDR3 length: 15 residues. The germline CDR1 and CDR2 sequences are MGHRA and YSYEKL. The V and J ends lost 5 bases and 0 bases respectively, with 8 bases between them. The CDR3, as DNA: TGCGCCAGCAGCACGGGCCACTCTGGGGCCAACGTCCTGACTTTC. Translated: CASSTGHSGANVLTF.

CDR3 DNA sequence: TGTGCCAGCTCACCACTAAGGGATACGCAGTATTTT. Translated, it gives CASSPLRDTQYF. The chain links TRBV18 to TRBJ2-3; the D is unclear. From germline, CDR1 is KGHSH and CDR2 LQKENI. V was pared by 1 base and J by 6 bases, with 5 bases between. The CDR3 loop spans 12 amino acids.

This clonotype has at least ten counts. The rearrangement uses TRBV20-1 and TRBJ1-1; unclear D gene. Between the trimmed V and J ends, which lost 0 bases and 10 bases, there was a span of 9 bases. The CDR3 consists of 11 residues. Per germline, CDR1 DFQATT and CDR2 SNEGSKA (reference sequence). In nucleotides, the CDR3 is TGCAGTGCTAGAGAGGTGGTGGGAGCTTTCTTT. Protein: CSAREVVGAFF.

This clonotype came up many times. The chain combines TRBV12-3 or TRBV12-4 with TRBJ2-7; perhaps TRBD1 as D (6 bases). CDR3 length equals 14 residues. Between the trimmed V and J ends, which lost 7 bases and 2 bases, there was a span of 15 bases. The CDR3 region has the DNA TGTGCCAGCAACCCACAGGGAAAACCCTACGAGCAGTACTTC. Its translation: CASNPQGKPYEQYF.

With respect to this clonotype: Sequence at one end of the junction differs from germline and may be a read error. The chain combines TRBV7-9 with TRBJ1-5; the D gene is possibly TRBD1 (6 bases). Germline lookup yields CDR1 SEHNR and CDR2 FQNEAQ (reference sequence). CDR3 length: 14 residues. The CDR3 loop is CVSSLGQSNQPQHF. The CDR3 coding sequence is TGTGTCAGCAGCTTAGGACAGAGCAATCAGCCCCAGCATTTT.